The 24 T cell receptor beta chains below come from one sample, sequenced in a study of blood T cell repertoires in COVID-19. TCRdb's table, derived via immunoSEQ multiplex PCR, lists solely in-frame clones and lacks some. The sample contains approximately 130,000 clones, approximately 86% of which appear only once. The sequenced sample consisted of peripheral blood. Every receptor here comes from a woman between 45 and 60 years old who had recovered from COVID-19.

The V gene is TRBV5-4, the J gene TRBJ2-7, with a weak D call TRBD2 (5 bases). The germline gives CDR1 SGHNT, CDR2 YYREEE (reference sequence). The length of the CDR3 is 12 residues. V lost 5 bases, J lost 7 bases, and 13 bases lay in between. CDR3 DNA sequence: TGTGCCAGCAGATCCGGACGGGAAGAGCAGTACTTC. It is translated as CASRSGREEQYF.

The CDR3 here is CASSSGKARGTEAFF. The DNA for the CDR3 is TGTGCCAGTAGTTCTGGGAAAGCGCGAGGGACTGAAGCTTTCTTT. The gene calls are TRBV19 and TRBJ1-1, with D hard to call. The CDR3 covers 15 residues. The germline V and J ends were trimmed by 5 bases and 5 bases, with 18 bases remaining between them. Germline V gene lookup returns CDR1 LNHDA and CDR2 SQIVND (reference sequence).

This sequence joins TRBV7-7 and TRBJ1-1; D gene unclear. The CDR3 totals 13 residues. CDR1 and CDR2 from the germline V gene are SSHAT and FNYEAQ (reference sequence). V was cut by 3 bases and J by 3 bases, with 8 bases left in between. The CDR3 loop reads CASSFSEYTEAFF. CDR3 DNA sequence: TGTGCCAGCAGCTTCTCTGAGTACACTGAAGCTTTCTTT.

This chain connects TRBV15 to TRBJ2-4, with D perhaps TRBD2 (5 bases). V was cut by 5 bases and J by 8 bases, with 16 bases left in between. Germline assignment: CDR1 LNHNV and CDR2 YYDKDF (reference sequence). The CDR3 length is 14 residues. The CDR3 protein is CATSSSWIGDIQYF. Here the CDR3 DNA reads TGTGCCACCAGCTCCTCCTGGATCGGGGACATTCAGTACTTC.

The chain uses TRBV3-1 (or the pseudogene TRBV3-2) and TRBJ1-1; possible D gene TRBD1, 6 bases. Germline values: CDR1 LGHDT, CDR2 YNNKEL (reference sequence). Deletions cut 2 bases from V and 3 bases from J, with 13 bases between. This CDR3 contains 15 residues. The CDR3 protein is CASSQRGAGDTEAFF. The CDR3 bases are TGTGCCAGCAGCCAACGGGGGGCTGGGGACACTGAAGCTTTCTTT.

The chain employs TRBV5-1 and TRBJ2-2; 14 positions match TRBD2. Germline CDR1 SGHRS, CDR2 YFSETQ. The CDR3 length is 19 residues. Losses at the gene ends were 0 bases for V and 8 bases for J; bases not matched to a gene: 12. CDR3: CASSLVGLAGAPTTGELFF. The DNA for the CDR3 is TGCGCCAGCAGCTTGGTGGGACTAGCGGGGGCCCCCACTACTGGGGAGCTGTTTTTT.

V usage is TRBV18 and J usage is TRBJ2-7; TRBD1 matches 8 bases. CDR1 is KGHSH, CDR2 LQKENI, per germline. V gave up 5 bases and J gave up 5 bases; unmatched junction bases: 11. CDR3 length: 15 residues. The CDR3 DNA reads as TGTGCCAGCTCATCAGCGTCGGCAGGGGGCCACGAGCAGTACTTC. It codes for CASSSASAGGHEQYF.

The chain joins TRBV19 to TRBJ1-2; D ambiguous. CDR1 and CDR2 (germline): LNHDA, SQIVND (reference sequence). V gave up 3 bases and J gave up 4 bases, with 9 bases separating them. There are 13 residues in the CDR3. The CDR3 sequence is CASSIGELYGYTF. In DNA form, the CDR3 reads TGTGCCAGTAGTATCGGGGAACTCTATGGCTACACCTTC.

The chain has TRBV9 and TRBJ1-3; D gene unclear. With 0 bases removed from V and 8 bases from J, the gap between germline ends came to 3 bases. There are 11 residues in the CDR3. CDR1 and CDR2 (germline): SGDLS, YYNGEE. This chain's CDR3 is CASSVADTIYF. In nucleotides, the CDR3 is TGTGCCAGCAGCGTAGCGGACACCATATATTTT.

The chain uses TRBV6-6 and TRBJ2-1; D gene uncertain. With 0 bases removed from V and 4 bases from J, the gap between germline ends came to 13 bases. CDR1 is MNHNY and CDR2 is SVGAGI in the germline V gene (reference sequence). CDR3 length equals 16 residues. CDR3 sequence: CASSYSSPQKYNEQFF. CDR3 bases: TGTGCCAGCAGTTACTCGTCCCCCCAGAAATACAATGAGCAGTTCTTC.

The chain links TRBV9 to TRBJ2-5; TRBD1 agrees at 7 bases. V was pared by 4 bases and J by 1 base, with 7 bases of the junction left unmatched. In germline, CDR1 is SGDLS, CDR2 YYNGEE. This CDR3 contains 15 residues. The CDR3 here is CASSSGGVVQETQYF. Written as DNA, the CDR3 is TGTGCCAGCAGCTCAGGGGGTGTCGTCCAAGAGACCCAGTACTTC.

The rearrangement uses TRBV5-6 and TRBJ2-7; 9 bases map to TRBD1. V shed 2 bases and J 8 bases; nucleotides not matched to a gene: 5. The CDR3 has 13 residues. Germline V gene data show CDR1 as SGHDT and CDR2 as YYEEEE. The CDR3 protein is CASSLDRGTKQYF. The CDR3 DNA is TGTGCCAGCAGCTTAGACAGGGGGACAAAGCAGTACTTC.

The V call is TRBV15, the J call TRBJ2-7; a weak D match, TRBD2 (6 bases). Trimming removed 3 bases at V and 0 bases at J, with 12 bases between. The CDR3 is 15 amino acids. The germline CDR1 and CDR2 sequences are LNHNV and YYDKDF (reference sequence). In DNA form, the CDR3 reads TGTGCCACCAGCAGGCGGGGAGGCCTCTCCTACGAGCAGTACTTC. It codes for CATSRRGGLSYEQYF.

The V gene is TRBV12-5, the J gene TRBJ2-1; 7 nucleotides line up with TRBD2. Germline V gives CDR1 LGHNT, CDR2 FRNRAP. V gave up 6 bases and J gave up 2 bases; unmatched junction bases: 10. The CDR3 loop spans 16 amino acids. CDR3 sequence reads: CASGRPSGWAYNEQFF. The CDR3 bases are TGTGCTAGTGGCCGACCTAGCGGATGGGCCTACAATGAGCAGTTCTTC.

The chain links TRBV11-3 to TRBJ2-7; D remains unclear. Trimming cost V 4 bases and J 7 bases, with 20 bases left between them. Germline values: CDR1 SGHNT, CDR2 YENEEA. This CDR3 is built from 15 residues. The CDR3 loop is CASSSRGSTPGEQYF. The CDR3 DNA reads as TGTGCCAGCAGCTCACGCGGTTCCACCCCCGGTGAGCAGTACTTC.

The chain joins TRBV5-8 to TRBJ2-5; TRBD1 matches at 10 bases. Germline CDR1 SGHTS, CDR2 YDEGEE. With 5 bases clipped from V and 3 bases from J, the junction kept 10 bases outside the gene matches. CDR3 size: 16 residues. In nucleotides, the CDR3 is TGTGCCAGCAGTAGCGTTTCGACAGGGGGCGAAGAGACCCAGTACTTC. This translates into CASSSVSTGGEETQYF.

This chain connects TRBV7-2 to TRBJ1-4, with 9 bases matching TRBD1. Looked up from germline, CDR1 is SGHTA and CDR2 is FQGNSA. The CDR3 contains 15 residues. The J segment lost 12 bases and the V segment lost 5 bases, leaving 13 bases of the junction unmatched. CDR3 DNA: TGTGCCAGCAGCCCAAACAGGGGGCCCCTAGAGGAACTGTTTTTT. Encoded protein: CASSPNRGPLEELFF. The variable domain in full, with the rest retrieved from reference TRBV7-2 and TRBJ1-4, is GAGVSQSPSNKVTEKGKDVELRCDPISGHTALYWYRQSLGQGLEFLIYFQGNSAPDKSGLPSDRFSAERTGGSVSTLTIQRTQQEDSAVYLCASSPNRGPLEELFFGSGTQLSVL.

The rearrangement links TRBV5-1 to TRBJ2-7, with 12 bases identical to TRBD1. The CDR3 length is 14 residues. The V gene end was trimmed by 4 bases and the J gene end by 5 bases; junction bases not matched to a gene: 4. Germline CDR1 is SGHRS and CDR2 is YFSETQ. DNA of the CDR3: TGCGCCAGCAGCGGGGGGACAGGGGGCCACGAGCAGTACTTC. The encoded protein is CASSGGTGGHEQYF.

The chain has TRBV7-3 and TRBJ2-2; D might be TRBD2 (6 bases). CDR1 is SGHTA and CDR2 is FQGTGA in the germline V gene. The germline V and J ends were trimmed by 3 bases and 4 bases, with 15 bases remaining between them. This CDR3 region has 16 residues. The DNA for the CDR3 is TGTGCCAGCAGCTTTTTGACCCCCGGGGGCACCGGGGAGCTGTTTTTT. It encodes CASSFLTPGGTGELFF.

The table lists this clone with a few counts. The V gene is TRBV6-6, the J gene TRBJ1-1; D may be TRBD1 (6 bases). CDR1 and CDR2 from the germline V gene are MNHNY and SVGAGI (reference sequence). Trimming removed 2 bases at V and 5 bases at J, with 9 bases between. This CDR3 has 13 residues. CDR3 in DNA: TGTGCCAGCAGTTACGAGGGGGGGACTGAAGCTTTCTTT. This codes for CASSYEGGTEAFF.

The V gene is TRBV2, the J gene TRBJ1-5; possible D gene TRBD1, 6 bases. The CDR3 is 16 amino acids. Germline V gene lookup returns CDR1 SNHLY and CDR2 FYNNEI. V lost 4 bases to trimming and J lost 6 bases, with 19 bases between them. The CDR3 nucleotides read TGTGCCAGCAGTGTGTCTAACAGGGTATTGAGTCAGCCCCAGCATTTT. It specifies CASSVSNRVLSQPQHF.

The chain has TRBV7-9 and TRBJ1-2; 7 bases are shared with TRBD1. J was trimmed by 0 bases and V by 4 bases; bases with no gene match: 5. The germline V gene encodes CDR1 SEHNR and CDR2 FQNEAQ (reference sequence). This CDR3 is built from 15 residues. The CDR3 bases are TGTGCCAGCAGCTCGCCGGGACAGACTAACTATGGCTACACCTTC. Translating gives CASSSPGQTNYGYTF.

At least ten counts were recorded for this clone. This sequence joins TRBV4-1 and TRBJ2-2; tentative D call: TRBD1 (5 bases). The CDR3 is 15 residues long. The germline V gene has CDR1 MGHRA and CDR2 YSYEKL. V lost 9 bases and J 1 base, leaving 15 bases between the germline ends. CDR3 loop: CASKPVGRNTGELFF. As DNA, the CDR3 is TGCGCCAGTAAGCCGGTGGGGCGGAACACCGGGGAGCTGTTTTTT.

The CDR3 bases are TGTGCCAGCAGCGTCGGGGGGCTCTCCTACGAGCAGTACTTC. It encodes CASSVGGLSYEQYF. The chain couples TRBV7-9 to TRBJ2-7, with D tentatively TRBD2 (7 bases). The CDR3 consists of 14 residues. The V and J ends lost 5 bases and 0 bases respectively, with 11 bases between them. Germline V gene data show CDR1 as SEHNR and CDR2 as FQNEAQ (reference sequence). The whole variable domain, remainder taken from reference TRBV7-9 and TRBJ2-7, is DTGVSQNPRHKITKRGQNVTFRCDPISEHNRLYWYRQTLGQGPEFLTYFQNEAQLEKSRLLSDRFSAERPKGSFSTLEIQRTEQGDSAMYLCASSVGGLSYEQYFGPGTRLTVT.